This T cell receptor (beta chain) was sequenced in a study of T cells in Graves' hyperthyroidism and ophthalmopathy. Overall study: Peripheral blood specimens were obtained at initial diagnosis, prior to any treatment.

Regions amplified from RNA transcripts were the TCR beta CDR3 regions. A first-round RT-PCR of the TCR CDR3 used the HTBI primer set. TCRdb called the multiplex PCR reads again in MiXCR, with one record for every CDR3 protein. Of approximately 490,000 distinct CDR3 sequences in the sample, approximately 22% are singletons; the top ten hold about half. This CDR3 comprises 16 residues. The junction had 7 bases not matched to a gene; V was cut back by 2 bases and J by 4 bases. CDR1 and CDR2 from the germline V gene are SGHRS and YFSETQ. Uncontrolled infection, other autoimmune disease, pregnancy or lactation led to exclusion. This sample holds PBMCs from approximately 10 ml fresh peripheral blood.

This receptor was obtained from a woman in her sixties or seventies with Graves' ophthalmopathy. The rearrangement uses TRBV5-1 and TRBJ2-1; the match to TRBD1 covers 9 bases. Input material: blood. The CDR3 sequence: CASSLSGTGLYNEQFF. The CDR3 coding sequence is TGCGCCAGCAGCTTATCCGGGACAGGGTTATACAATGAGCAGTTCTTC.